This T cell receptor beta chain is from a study of T-cell reconstitution after alpha-beta-depleted transplantation in children. At least ten counts were recorded for this clonotype. The antigen is undetermined. The length of the CDR3 is 14 residues. Germline loops: CDR1 SQVTM, CDR2 ANQGSEA. Study-wide results and caveats: Several hundred expanded graft clones reportedly gave rise to the alpha-beta T cells present about two months after transplant. Counts and diversity of T cells one year after transplant came mostly from newly produced T cells.

Unique molecular identifiers tagged the TCRbeta library. TCRdb ran MiXCR on the PCR reads and lists one entry per CDR3 protein. This sample has some 48,000 distinct CDR3 sequences, with 5.8% found just once. The TCR comes from a female patient aged 2-9 years who had a stem cell transplant for aplastic anemia, so the T cells may come from the graft donor. Sequenced material: PBMCs, mostly from graft donor cells, taken 60 days after TCRalphabeta/CD19-depleted stem cell transplant. The chain combines TRBV29-1 with TRBJ2-1; TRBD1 aligns across 8 bases. CDR3 DNA: TGCAGTATTGACGACAGGGGCTCCTACAATGAGCAGTTCTTC. It codes for CSIDDRGSYNEQFF.